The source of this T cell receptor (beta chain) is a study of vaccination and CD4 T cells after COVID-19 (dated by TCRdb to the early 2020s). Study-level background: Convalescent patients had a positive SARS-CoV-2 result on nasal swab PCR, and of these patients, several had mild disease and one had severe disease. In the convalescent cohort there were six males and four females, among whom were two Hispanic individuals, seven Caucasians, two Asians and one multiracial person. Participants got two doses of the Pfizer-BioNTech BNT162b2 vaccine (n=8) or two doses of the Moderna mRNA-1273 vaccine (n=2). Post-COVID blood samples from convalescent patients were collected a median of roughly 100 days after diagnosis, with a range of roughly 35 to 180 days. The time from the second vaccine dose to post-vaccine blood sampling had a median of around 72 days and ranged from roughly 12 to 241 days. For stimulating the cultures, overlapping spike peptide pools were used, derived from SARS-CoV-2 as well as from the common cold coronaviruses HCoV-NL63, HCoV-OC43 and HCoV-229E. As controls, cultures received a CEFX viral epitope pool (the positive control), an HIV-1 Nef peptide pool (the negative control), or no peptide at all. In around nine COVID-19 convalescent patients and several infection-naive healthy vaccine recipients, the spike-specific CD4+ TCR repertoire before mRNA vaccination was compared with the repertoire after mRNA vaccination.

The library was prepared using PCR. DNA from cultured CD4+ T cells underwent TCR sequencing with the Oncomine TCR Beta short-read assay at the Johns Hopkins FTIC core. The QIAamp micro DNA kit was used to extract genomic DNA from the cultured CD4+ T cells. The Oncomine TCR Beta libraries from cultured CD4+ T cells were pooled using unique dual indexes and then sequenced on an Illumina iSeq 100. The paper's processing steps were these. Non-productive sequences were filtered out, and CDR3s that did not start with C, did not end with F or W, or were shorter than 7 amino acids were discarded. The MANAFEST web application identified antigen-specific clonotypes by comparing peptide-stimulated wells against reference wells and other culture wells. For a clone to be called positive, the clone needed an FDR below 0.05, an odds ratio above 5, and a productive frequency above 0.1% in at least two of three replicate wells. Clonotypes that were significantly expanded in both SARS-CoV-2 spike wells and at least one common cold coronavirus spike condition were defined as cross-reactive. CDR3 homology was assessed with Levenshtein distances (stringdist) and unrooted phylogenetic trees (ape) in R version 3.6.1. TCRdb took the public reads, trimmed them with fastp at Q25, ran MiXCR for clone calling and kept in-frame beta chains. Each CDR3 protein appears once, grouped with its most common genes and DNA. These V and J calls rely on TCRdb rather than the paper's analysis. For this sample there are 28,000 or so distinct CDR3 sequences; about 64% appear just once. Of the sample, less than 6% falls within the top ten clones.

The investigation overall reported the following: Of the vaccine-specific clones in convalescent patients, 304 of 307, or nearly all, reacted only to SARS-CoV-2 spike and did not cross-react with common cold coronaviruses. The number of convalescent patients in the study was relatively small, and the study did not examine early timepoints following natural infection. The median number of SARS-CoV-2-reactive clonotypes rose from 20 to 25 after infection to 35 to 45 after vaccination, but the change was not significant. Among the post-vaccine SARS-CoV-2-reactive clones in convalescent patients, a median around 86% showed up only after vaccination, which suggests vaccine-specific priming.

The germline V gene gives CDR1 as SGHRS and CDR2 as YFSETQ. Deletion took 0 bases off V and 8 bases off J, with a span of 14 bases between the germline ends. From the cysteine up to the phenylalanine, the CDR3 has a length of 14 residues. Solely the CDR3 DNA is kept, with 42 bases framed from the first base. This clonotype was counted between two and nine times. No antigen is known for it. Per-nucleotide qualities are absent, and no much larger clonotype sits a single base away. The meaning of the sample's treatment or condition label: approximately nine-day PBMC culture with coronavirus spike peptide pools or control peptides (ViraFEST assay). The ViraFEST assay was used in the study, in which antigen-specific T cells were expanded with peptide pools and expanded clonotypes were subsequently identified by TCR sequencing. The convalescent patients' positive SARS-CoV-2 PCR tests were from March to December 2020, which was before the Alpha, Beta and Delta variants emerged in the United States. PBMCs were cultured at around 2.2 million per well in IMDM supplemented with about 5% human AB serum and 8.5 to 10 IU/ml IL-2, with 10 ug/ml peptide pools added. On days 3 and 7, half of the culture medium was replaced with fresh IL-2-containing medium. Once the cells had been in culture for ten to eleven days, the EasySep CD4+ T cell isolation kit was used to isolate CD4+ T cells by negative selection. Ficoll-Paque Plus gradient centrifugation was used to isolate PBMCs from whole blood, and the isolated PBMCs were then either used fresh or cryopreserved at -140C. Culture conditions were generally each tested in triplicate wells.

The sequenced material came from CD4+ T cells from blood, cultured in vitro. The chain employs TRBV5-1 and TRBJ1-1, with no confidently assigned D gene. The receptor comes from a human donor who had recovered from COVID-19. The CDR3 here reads CASSLVPGGREAFF. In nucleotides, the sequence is TGCGCCAGCAGCTTGGTGCCGGGCGGCAGAGAAGCTTTCTTT.